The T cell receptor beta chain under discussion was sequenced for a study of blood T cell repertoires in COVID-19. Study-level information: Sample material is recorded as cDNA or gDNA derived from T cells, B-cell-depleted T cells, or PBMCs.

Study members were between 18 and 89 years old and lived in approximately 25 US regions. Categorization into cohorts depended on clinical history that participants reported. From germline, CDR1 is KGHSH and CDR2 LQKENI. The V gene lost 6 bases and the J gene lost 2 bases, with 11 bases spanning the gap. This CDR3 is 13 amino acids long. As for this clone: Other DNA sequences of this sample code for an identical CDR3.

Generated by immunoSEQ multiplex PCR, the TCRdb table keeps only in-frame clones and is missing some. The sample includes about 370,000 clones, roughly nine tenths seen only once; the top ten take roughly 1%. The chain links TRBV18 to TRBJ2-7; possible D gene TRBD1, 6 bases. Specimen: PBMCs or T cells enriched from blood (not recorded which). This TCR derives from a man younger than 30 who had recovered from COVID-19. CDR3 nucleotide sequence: TGTGCCAGCTCCCCTGGACAGACCTACGAGCAGTACTTC. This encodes CASSPGQTYEQYF.